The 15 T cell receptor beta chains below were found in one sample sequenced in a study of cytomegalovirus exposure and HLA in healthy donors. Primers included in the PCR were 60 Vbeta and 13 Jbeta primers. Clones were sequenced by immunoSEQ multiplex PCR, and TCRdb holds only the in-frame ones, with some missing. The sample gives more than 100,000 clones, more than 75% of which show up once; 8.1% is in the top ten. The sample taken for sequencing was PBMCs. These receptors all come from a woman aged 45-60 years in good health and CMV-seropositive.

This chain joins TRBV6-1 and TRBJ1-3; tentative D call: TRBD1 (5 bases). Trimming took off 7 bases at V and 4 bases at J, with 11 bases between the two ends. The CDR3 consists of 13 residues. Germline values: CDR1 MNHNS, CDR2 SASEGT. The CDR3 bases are TGTGCCAGCATGGGTAGGGGAGGAAACACCATATATTTT. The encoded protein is CASMGRGGNTIYF.

The CDR3, as DNA: TGTGCCAGCAGCAAAGTTTCGACTCAAAGGGACAGCGAGTACCAAGAGACCCAGTACTTC. This gives the protein CASSKVSTQRDSEYQETQYF. The rearrangement joins TRBV21-1 to TRBJ2-5; the D call in the table, TRBD1, was not verified against the DNA. TRBV21-1 is termed a pseudogene. The CDR3 covers 20 residues.

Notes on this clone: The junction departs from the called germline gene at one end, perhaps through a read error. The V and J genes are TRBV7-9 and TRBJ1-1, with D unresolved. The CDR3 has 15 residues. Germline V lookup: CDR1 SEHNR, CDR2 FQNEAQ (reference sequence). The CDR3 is CASSPLGLGNTEAFF. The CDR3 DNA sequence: TGTGCCAGCAGCCCCCTTGGCCTCGGGAACACTGAAGCCTTCTTT.

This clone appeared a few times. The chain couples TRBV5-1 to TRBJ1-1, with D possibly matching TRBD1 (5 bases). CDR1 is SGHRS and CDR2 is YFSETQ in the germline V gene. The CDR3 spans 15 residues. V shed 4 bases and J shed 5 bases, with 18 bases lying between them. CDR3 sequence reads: CASSLGFPGGTEAFF. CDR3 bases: TGCGCCAGCAGCCTAGGATTTCCGGGGGGTACTGAAGCTTTCTTT. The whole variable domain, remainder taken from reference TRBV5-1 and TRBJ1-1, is KAGVTQTPRYLIKTRGQQVTLSCSPISGHRSVSWYQQTPGQGLQFLFEYFSETQRNKGNFPGRFSGRQFSNSRSEMNVSTLELGDSALYLCASSLGFPGGTEAFFGQGTRLTVV.

For the CDR3, the DNA is TGTGCCAGTAGTATCGGAGCTGGGTGGAGGGGATCGGATGAGCAGTACTTC. This encodes CASSIGAGWRGSDEQYF. The rearrangement links TRBV19 to TRBJ2-7, with D perhaps TRBD2 (6 bases). The CDR3 is 17 amino acids. Per the germline V gene, CDR1 is LNHDA and CDR2 is SQIVND (reference sequence). The V end lost 3 bases, the J end lost 7 bases, and 25 bases lay between the germline ends.

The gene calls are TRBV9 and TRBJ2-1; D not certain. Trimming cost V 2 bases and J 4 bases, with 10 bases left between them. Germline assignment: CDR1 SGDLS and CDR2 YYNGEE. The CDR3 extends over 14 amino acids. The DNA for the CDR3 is TGTGCCAGCAGCGTTAACAGCTTATACAATGAGCAGTTCTTC. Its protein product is CASSVNSLYNEQFF.

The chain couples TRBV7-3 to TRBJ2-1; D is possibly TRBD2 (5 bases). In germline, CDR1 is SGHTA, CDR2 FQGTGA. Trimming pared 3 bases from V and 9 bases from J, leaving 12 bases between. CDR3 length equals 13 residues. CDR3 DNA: TGTGCCAGCAGCTTGGTGGGAGAGGCTGAGCAGTTCTTC. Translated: CASSLVGEAEQFF.

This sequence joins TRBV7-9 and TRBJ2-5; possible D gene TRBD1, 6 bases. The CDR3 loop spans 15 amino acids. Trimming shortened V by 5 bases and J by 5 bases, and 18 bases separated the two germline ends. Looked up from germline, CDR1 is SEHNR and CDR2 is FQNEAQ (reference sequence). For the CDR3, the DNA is TGTGCCAGCAGCCCCCTCCGACAGGAGATTGAGACCCAGTACTTC. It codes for CASSPLRQEIETQYF.

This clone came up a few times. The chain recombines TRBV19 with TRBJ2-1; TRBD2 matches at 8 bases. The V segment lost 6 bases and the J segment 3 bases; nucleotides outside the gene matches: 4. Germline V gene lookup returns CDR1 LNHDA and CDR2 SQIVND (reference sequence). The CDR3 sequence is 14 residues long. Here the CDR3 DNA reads TGTGCCAGTAGGCAGCGGGAGTACTACAATGAGCAGTTCTTC. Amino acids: CASRQREYYNEQFF.

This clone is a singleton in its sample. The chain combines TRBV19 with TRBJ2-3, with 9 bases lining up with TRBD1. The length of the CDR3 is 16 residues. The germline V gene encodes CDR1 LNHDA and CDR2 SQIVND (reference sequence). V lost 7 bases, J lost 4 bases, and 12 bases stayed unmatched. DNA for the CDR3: TGTGCCAGTACCGACTCCGGGACAGGGTTCCCAGATACGCAGTATTTT. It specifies CASTDSGTGFPDTQYF. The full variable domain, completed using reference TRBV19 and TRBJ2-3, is DGGITQSPKYLFRKEGQNVTLSCEQNLNHDAMYWYRQDPGQGLRLIYYSQIVNDFQKGDIAEGYSVSREKKESFPLTVTSAQKNPTAFYLCASTDSGTGFPDTQYFGPGTRLTVL.

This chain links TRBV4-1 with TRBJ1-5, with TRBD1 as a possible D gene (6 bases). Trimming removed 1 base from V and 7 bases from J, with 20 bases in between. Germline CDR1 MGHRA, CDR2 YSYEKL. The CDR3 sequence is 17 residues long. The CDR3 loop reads CASSQAPMERGGQPQHF. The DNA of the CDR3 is TGCGCCAGCAGCCAAGCCCCGATGGAGAGGGGGGGCCAGCCCCAGCATTTT.

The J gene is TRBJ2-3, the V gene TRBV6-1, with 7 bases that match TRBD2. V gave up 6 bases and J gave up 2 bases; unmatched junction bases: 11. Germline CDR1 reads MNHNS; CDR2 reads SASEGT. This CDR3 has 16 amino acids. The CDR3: CASRETPGLYTDTQYF. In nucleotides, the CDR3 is TGTGCCAGCAGAGAAACACCGGGACTATACACAGATACGCAGTATTTT.

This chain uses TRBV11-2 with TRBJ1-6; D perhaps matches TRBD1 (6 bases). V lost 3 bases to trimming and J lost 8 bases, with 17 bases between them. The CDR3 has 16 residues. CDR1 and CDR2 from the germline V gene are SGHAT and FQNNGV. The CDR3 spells CASSLNTGPLYSPLHF. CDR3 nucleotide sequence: TGTGCCAGCAGCTTGAATACAGGGCCCCTTTATTCACCCCTCCACTTT.

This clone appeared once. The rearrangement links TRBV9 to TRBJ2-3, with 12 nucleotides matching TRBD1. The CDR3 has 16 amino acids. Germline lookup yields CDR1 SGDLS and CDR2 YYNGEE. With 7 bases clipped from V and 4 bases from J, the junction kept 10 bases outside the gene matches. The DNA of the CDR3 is TGTGCCAGCCGCCCCCCGGGACAGGGGGCCCCAGATACGCAGTATTTT. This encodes CASRPPGQGAPDTQYF.

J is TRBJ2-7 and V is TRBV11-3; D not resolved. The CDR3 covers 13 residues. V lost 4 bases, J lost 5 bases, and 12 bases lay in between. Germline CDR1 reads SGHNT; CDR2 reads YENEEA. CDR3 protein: CASSSQSGDEQYF. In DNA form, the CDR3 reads TGTGCCAGCAGCTCGCAATCCGGAGACGAGCAGTACTTC. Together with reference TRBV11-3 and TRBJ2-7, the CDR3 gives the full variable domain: EAGVVQSPRYKIIEKKQPVAFWCNPISGHNTLYWYLQNLGQGPELLIRYENEEAVDDSQLPKDRFSAERLKGVDSTLKIQPAELGDSAVYLCASSSQSGDEQYFGPGTRLTVT.